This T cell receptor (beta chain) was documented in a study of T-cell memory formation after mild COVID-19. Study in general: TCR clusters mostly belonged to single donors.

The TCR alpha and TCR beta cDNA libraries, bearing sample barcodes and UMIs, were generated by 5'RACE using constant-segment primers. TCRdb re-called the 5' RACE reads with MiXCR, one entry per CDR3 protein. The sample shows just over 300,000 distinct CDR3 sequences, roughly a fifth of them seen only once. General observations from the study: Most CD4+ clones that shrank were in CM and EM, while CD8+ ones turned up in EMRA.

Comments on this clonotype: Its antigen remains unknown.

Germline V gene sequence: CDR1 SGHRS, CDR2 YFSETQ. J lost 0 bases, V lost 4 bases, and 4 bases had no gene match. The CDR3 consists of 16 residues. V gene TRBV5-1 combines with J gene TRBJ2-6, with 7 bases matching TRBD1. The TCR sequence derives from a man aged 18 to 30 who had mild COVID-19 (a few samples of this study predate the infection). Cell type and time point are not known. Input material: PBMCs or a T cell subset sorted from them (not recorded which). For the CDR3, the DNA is TGCGCCAGCAGCCCGGGACAGTCCTCTGGGGCCAACGTCCTGACTTTC. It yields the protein CASSPGQSSGANVLTF.